The 30 T cell receptor beta chains listed next were all sequenced from one sample in a study of shared clonotypes between healthy human individuals. The table came from immunoSEQ multiplex PCR; TCRdb's copy has only in-frame clones and leaves some out. The profile shows hundreds of thousands of clones, about three quarters of them singletons. The specimen was memory CD4+ T cells sorted from blood. Subset here: CD45RA-negative fraction. Receptors were obtained from a woman aged 25-40 years in good health.

The chain carries TRBV11-2 and TRBJ2-7; 7 bases are shared with TRBD1. Trimming cost V 5 bases and J 2 bases; bases outside gene matches: 6. In germline, CDR1 is SGHAT, CDR2 FQNNGV. The CDR3 loop spans 14 amino acids. CDR3 DNA: TGTGCCAGCAGCACCAACAGGGGACCCTACGAGCAGTACTTC. This sequence encodes CASSTNRGPYEQYF.

This chain links TRBV19 with TRBJ2-5; 7 nucleotides agree with TRBD2. The CDR3 sequence is 13 residues long. With 1 base clipped from V and 10 bases from J, the junction kept 6 bases outside the gene matches. CDR1 and CDR2 (germline): LNHDA, SQIVND (reference sequence). CDR3 in amino acids: CASSIGLANVQYF. The CDR3 coding sequence is TGTGCCAGTAGTATAGGACTAGCCAACGTCCAGTACTTC.

This sequence joins TRBV2 and TRBJ2-7; 8 nucleotides align to TRBD2. J lost 1 base, V lost 2 bases, and 4 bases had no gene match. Looked up from germline, CDR1 is SNHLY and CDR2 is FYNNEI. This CDR3 spans 15 amino acids. CDR3 coding DNA: TGTGCCAGCAGTGAACAGCGGGAGTGGTCCTACGAGCAGTACTTC. Translation gives CASSEQREWSYEQYF.

The V gene is TRBV9, the J gene TRBJ1-3; D call uncertain. V was cut by 3 bases and J by 2 bases, with 12 bases left in between. The V gene's germline CDR1 is SGDLS and CDR2 YYNGEE. There are 15 residues in the CDR3. The CDR3 region has the DNA TGTGCCAGCAGCGGAGGATCAGGCCCTGGAAACACCATATATTTT. Protein sequence: CASSGGSGPGNTIYF.

J is TRBJ2-1 and V is TRBV10-1; D gene unclear. Between the trimmed V and J ends, which lost 6 bases and 5 bases, there was a span of 11 bases. Germline V gives CDR1 WNHNN, CDR2 SYGVQD (reference sequence). The CDR3 is 13 residues long. CDR3 loop: CASSPTPDNEQFF. Written as DNA, the CDR3 is TGCGCCAGCAGCCCGACTCCAGACAATGAGCAGTTCTTC.

The rearrangement joins TRBV7-7 to TRBJ2-6; D gene ambiguous. The CDR3 sequence is 17 residues long. Germline CDR1 is SSHAT and CDR2 is FNYEAQ (reference sequence). V lost 5 bases to trimming and J lost 5 bases, with 19 bases between them. The CDR3 sequence is CASSAPSPQSRANVLTF. The CDR3 region has the DNA TGTGCCAGCAGCGCCCCTTCGCCACAAAGTCGGGCCAACGTCCTGACTTTC.

The chain couples TRBV27 to TRBJ1-2; 7 nucleotides align to TRBD1. Germline V gives CDR1 MNHEY, CDR2 SMNVEV (reference sequence). The V segment lost 5 bases and the J segment 7 bases; nucleotides outside the gene matches: 7. This CDR3 comprises 13 residues. As DNA, the CDR3 is TGTGCCAGCAGTCCCCAGGGACAGCCTGGCTACACCTTC. As protein: CASSPQGQPGYTF.

The V gene is TRBV30, the J gene TRBJ2-7; 8 nucleotides agree with TRBD2. Trimming removed 2 bases from V and 4 bases from J; junction bases left unmatched: 7. The germline CDR1 and CDR2 sequences are GTSNPN and SVGIG (reference sequence). The CDR3 runs to 14 residues. The CDR3 loop reads CAWSPKRGWYEQYF. CDR3 sequence (DNA): TGTGCCTGGAGTCCTAAGCGGGGGTGGTACGAGCAGTACTTC.

The chain combines TRBV19 with TRBJ2-2; maybe TRBD2 (6 bases). The CDR3 sequence is 17 residues long. CDR1 and CDR2 from the germline V gene are LNHDA and SQIVND (reference sequence). With 5 bases removed from V and 6 bases from J, the gap between germline ends came to 22 bases. Here the CDR3 DNA reads TGTGCCAGTAGTTGGGGTGGGACGGGAGTGTTGTCCGGGGAGCTGTTTTTT. Protein sequence: CASSWGGTGVLSGELFF.

J is TRBJ1-2 and V is TRBV4-1, with unresolved D. Trimming removed 1 base at V and 1 base at J, with 7 bases between. The CDR3 has 14 residues. The germline gives CDR1 MGHRA, CDR2 YSYEKL. The CDR3 loop is CASSQGASNYGYTF. The CDR3 DNA reads TGCGCCAGCAGCCAAGGGGCCAGTAACTATGGCTACACCTTC.

About this clone itself: At the DNA level, this CDR3 is encoded by other sequences in the same sample as well. The V and J genes are TRBV19 and TRBJ1-5, with D perhaps matching TRBD1 (5 bases). Germline loops: CDR1 LNHDA, CDR2 SQIVND (reference sequence). The V and J ends lost 2 bases and 2 bases respectively, with 10 bases between them. The CDR3 spans 15 residues. CDR3 DNA sequence: TGTGCCAGTAGTATACAGGGAGGTGGCAATCAGCCCCAGCATTTT. This translates into CASSIQGGGNQPQHF.

This sequence joins TRBV25-1 and TRBJ2-3, with TRBD1 identical over 8 bases. V was clipped by 6 bases and J by 1 base; unmatched bases: 6. This CDR3 spans 15 amino acids. CDR1 is MGHDK and CDR2 is SYGVNS in the germline V gene. The CDR3 is CASSPGRGRTDTQYF. The CDR3 DNA sequence: TGTGCCAGCAGCCCCGGCAGGGGGCGCACAGATACGCAGTATTTT. Complete variable domain (other parts from reference TRBV25-1 and TRBJ2-3): EADIYQTPRYLVIGTGKKITLECSQTMGHDKMYWYQQDPGMELHLIHYSYGVNSTEKGDLSSESTVSRIRTEHFPLTLESARPSHTSQYLCASSPGRGRTDTQYFGPGTRLTVL.

The chain recombines TRBV30 with TRBJ2-5; 9 bases match TRBD2. J lost 5 bases, V lost 0 bases, and 13 bases had no gene match. Germline V lookup: CDR1 GTSNPN, CDR2 SVGIG (reference sequence). The CDR3 consists of 17 residues. CDR3 bases: TGTGCCTGGAGTGTACTGGTAATAGCGGGAGAAGGGGAGACCCAGTACTTC. Translating it yields CAWSVLVIAGEGETQYF.

V usage is TRBV19 and J usage is TRBJ1-2, with 12 nucleotides matching TRBD1. This CDR3 is built from 15 residues. The J segment lost 6 bases and the V segment lost 5 bases, leaving 7 bases of the junction unmatched. Germline V CDR1 and CDR2: LNHDA, SQIVND (reference sequence). In DNA, the CDR3 is TGTGCCAGTAGTCGGACGGGACAGGGGGCGGATGGCTACACCTTC. Translating gives CASSRTGQGADGYTF. Based on the CDR3 plus reference TRBV19 and TRBJ1-2, the full variable domain is DGGITQSPKYLFRKEGQNVTLSCEQNLNHDAMYWYRQDPGQGLRLIYYSQIVNDFQKGDIAEGYSVSREKKESFPLTVTSAQKNPTAFYLCASSRTGQGADGYTFGSGTRLTVV.

V and J are TRBV29-1 and TRBJ2-3, with D possibly matching TRBD2 (6 bases). Trimming shortened V by 3 bases and J by 6 bases, and 16 bases separated the two germline ends. CDR1 SQVTM and CDR2 ANQGSEA come from the germline V gene. The CDR3 is made up of 14 amino acids. The CDR3 spells CSVELAGGLDTQYF. DNA of the CDR3: TGCAGCGTTGAGTTAGCCGGAGGGTTGGATACGCAGTATTTT.

The chain links TRBV7-8 to TRBJ2-3; 7 bases agree with TRBD2. The CDR3 contains 16 residues. CDR1 is SGHVS and CDR2 is FQNEAQ in the germline V gene. With V trimmed by 4 bases and J by 2 bases, 9 bases remained unmatched. CDR3 nucleotide sequence: TGTGCCAGCAGCTCAAAGCGGGGAGGGGTCACAGATACGCAGTATTTT. It translates to CASSSKRGGVTDTQYF.

This clone was picked up a small number of times. The gene calls are TRBV5-1 and TRBJ2-1, with 8 bases that match TRBD2. This CDR3 comprises 16 residues. With 1 base clipped from V and 8 bases from J, the junction kept 11 bases outside the gene matches. CDR1 is SGHRS, CDR2 YFSETQ, per germline. The CDR3 loop is CASSLFSAGAADEQFF. The CDR3 DNA is TGCGCCAGCAGCTTGTTTTCAGCGGGAGCCGCCGATGAGCAGTTCTTC.

For the CDR3, the DNA is TGTGCCAGCAGCCGCACAGGGGGCGAGCAGTACTTC. Residues: CASSRTGGEQYF. This chain joins TRBV5-5 and TRBJ2-7; 8 positions match TRBD1. The germline gives CDR1 SGHKS, CDR2 YYEKEE (reference sequence). Trimming took 4 bases from V and 6 from J; bases not matched to a gene: 3. The CDR3 spans 12 residues.

Comment on this clone: This may be a read error, as it is one base from a much larger clone. The genes are TRBV5-4 and TRBJ2-3, with TRBD2 matching over 12 bases. In germline, CDR1 is SGHNT, CDR2 YYREEE (reference sequence). The CDR3 runs to 15 residues. Trimming took 0 bases from V and 5 from J; bases not matched to a gene: 1. CDR3 sequence reads: CASSLGLAGEDTQYF. The DNA of the CDR3 is TGTGCCAGCAGCTTGGGACTAGCGGGAGAAGATACGCAGTATTTT.

Only one count was recorded for this clone. This chain links TRBV9 with TRBJ2-5; TRBD2 agrees at 10 bases. CDR3 length equals 15 residues. Trimming removed 6 bases from V and 5 bases from J; junction bases left unmatched: 10. Germline lookup yields CDR1 SGDLS and CDR2 YYNGEE. The CDR3 loop reads CASTRAGGPGETQYF. The CDR3 region has the DNA TGTGCCAGCACCAGAGCGGGAGGGCCGGGGGAGACCCAGTACTTC.

The rearrangement joins TRBV7-8 to TRBJ2-7; tentatively, D is TRBD2 (5 bases). CDR1 is SGHVS, CDR2 FQNEAQ, per germline. The CDR3 spans 12 residues. The germline V and J ends were trimmed by 0 bases and 10 bases, with 10 bases remaining between them. CDR3 region: CASSLAGVGQYF. The CDR3 DNA sequence: TGTGCCAGCAGCTTAGCGGGAGTGGGTCAGTACTTC. Complete variable domain (other parts from reference TRBV7-8 and TRBJ2-7): GAGVSQSPRYKVAKRGQDVALRCDPISGHVSLFWYQQALGQGPEFLTYFQNEAQLDKSGLPSDRFFAERPEGSVSTLKIQRTQQEDSAVYLCASSLAGVGQYFGPGTRLTVT.

This clone was detected once. V and J are TRBV28 and TRBJ2-5; D is undetermined. The germline V gene has CDR1 MDHEN and CDR2 SYDVKM. The V and J ends lost 4 bases and 5 bases respectively, with 17 bases between them. The CDR3 is 15 amino acids. The CDR3 DNA reads as TGTGCCAGCAGTTCACCGATCTTGTGGGCGGAGACCCAGTACTTC. Its translation is CASSSPILWAETQYF.

This clone was detected only a few times. This chain joins TRBV5-4 and TRBJ2-2; TRBD2 matches 7 bases. CDR3 length: 16 amino acids. CDR1 and CDR2 (germline): SGHNT, YYREEE (reference sequence). V gave up 3 bases and J gave up 0 bases; unmatched junction bases: 5. The CDR3 DNA follows: TGTGCCAGCAGCTGGGAGGGGATAGCGAACACCGGGGAGCTGTTTTTT. It encodes CASSWEGIANTGELFF.

This chain joins TRBV19 and TRBJ2-3, with a tentative D call TRBD2 (5 bases). CDR3 size: 14 residues. Trimming removed 3 bases at V and 4 bases at J, with 11 bases between. Per the germline V gene, CDR1 is LNHDA and CDR2 is SQIVND (reference sequence). This CDR3 is CASSITGSADTQYF. CDR3 bases: TGTGCCAGTAGTATCACGGGAAGCGCAGATACGCAGTATTTT.

This chain uses TRBV5-1 with TRBJ1-1; TRBD1 is a possible D gene (6 bases). Germline assignment: CDR1 SGHRS and CDR2 YFSETQ. The CDR3 loop spans 15 amino acids. V dropped 4 bases and J dropped 2 bases, with 15 bases sitting between them. The CDR3 spells CASSPSRGHNTEAFF. The CDR3 bases are TGCGCCAGCAGCCCTTCCAGGGGCCACAACACTGAAGCTTTCTTT.

The chain links TRBV5-6 to TRBJ2-5, with 12 bases matching TRBD2. Germline CDR1 SGHDT, CDR2 YYEEEE. Germline trimming cut 4 bases from V and 0 bases from J; bases unmatched to any gene: 4. The CDR3 totals 16 residues. CDR3 in DNA: TGTGCCAGCAGCCGGACTAGCGGGAACAACCAAGAGACCCAGTACTTC. Its protein product is CASSRTSGNNQETQYF. Complete variable domain (other parts from reference TRBV5-6 and TRBJ2-5): DAGVTQSPTHLIKTRGQQVTLRCSPKSGHDTVSWYQQALGQGPQFIFQYYEEEERQRGNFPDRFSGHQFPNYSSELNVNALLLGDSALYLCASSRTSGNNQETQYFGPGTRLLVL.

J is TRBJ2-7 and V is TRBV5-1; TRBD2 matches 10 bases. The CDR3 consists of 16 residues. Germline V gene lookup returns CDR1 SGHRS and CDR2 YFSETQ. With 4 bases clipped from V and 6 bases from J, the junction kept 13 bases outside the gene matches. CDR3 protein: CASSVASGRLSSEQYF. CDR3 nucleotides: TGCGCCAGCAGCGTGGCTAGCGGGAGACTTTCCAGCGAGCAGTACTTC.

In this sample, this clone turned up once. This chain links TRBV19 with TRBJ1-1; no reliable D call. Germline V gene data show CDR1 as LNHDA and CDR2 as SQIVND (reference sequence). V shed 7 bases and J shed 0 bases, with 3 bases lying between them. There are 11 residues in the CDR3. CDR3 sequence reads: CASKMNTEAFF. For the CDR3, the DNA is TGTGCCAGTAAGATGAACACTGAAGCTTTCTTT.

As concerns this clone: Being one base from a much bigger clone, this may be a read error. The sample has other DNA sequences that encode this CDR3 too. This chain links TRBV20-1 with TRBJ1-1; D remains unclear. Germline lookup yields CDR1 DFQATT and CDR2 SNEGSKA (reference sequence). The CDR3 runs to 11 residues. The CDR3 DNA follows: TGCAGTGCAAGAGAGAACACTGAAGCTTTCTTT. This codes for CSARENTEAFF.

The chain is built from TRBV6-1 and TRBJ1-3, with D uncertain. The length of the CDR3 is 13 residues. Trimming left V 5 bases short and J 4 bases short, with 9 bases between. Germline CDR1 and CDR2: MNHNS and SASEGT. The CDR3 here is CASSQRVGNTIYF. The DNA of the CDR3 is TGTGCCAGCAGTCAAAGGGTCGGAAACACCATATATTTT.